This is a list of T cell receptor beta chains from one sample in a study of molecular identifiers for immune sequencing clone quantification. Each CDR3 protein is one row after TCRdb ran MiXCR on the PCR reads. The table has under 650,000 distinct CDR3 sequences, nearly 20% seen once. Sequencing was performed on naive CD8+ T cells from blood, with Jurkat cell RNA spiked in. The receptors stem from a human donor in good health. Some libraries in this study had Jurkat cell RNA spiked in. Each CDR3 is given with its conserved first and last residue. Each record gives: D gene, clone size, V gene, J gene, CDR3 DNA, CDR3 protein. D genes are given only for firm matches. Expanded clones get a size class; other rows say once, few or many, or leave the size out.

d_call: NA
clone_size: NA
v_call: TRBV6-2/TRBV6-3
j_call: TRBJ1-5
cdr3_nt: TGTGCCGGCAGTTATGAGGGTAGGAGCAATCAGCCCCAGCATTTT
cdr3_aa: CAGSYEGRSNQPQHF

d_call: TRBD2
clone_size: many
v_call: TRBV29-1
j_call: TRBJ2-1
cdr3_nt: TGCAGCGTGGAATCACTAGCGGGAGATTTCTATGAGCAGTTCTTC
cdr3_aa: CSVESLAGDFYEQFF

d_call: NA
clone_size: NA
v_call: TRBV27
j_call: TRBJ2-7
cdr3_nt: TGTGCCAGCAGTTTTGTTTTGCAGGGCTCCCTTCCCTACGAGCAGTACTTC
cdr3_aa: CASSFVLQGSLPYEQYF

d_call: NA
clone_size: many
v_call: TRBV29-1
j_call: TRBJ1-4
cdr3_nt: TGCAGCGTTGAAGAATGGGGGGAAACTAATGAAAAACTGTTTTTT
cdr3_aa: CSVEEWGETNEKLFF

d_call: TRBD1
clone_size: many
v_call: TRBV6-2/TRBV6-3
j_call: TRBJ2-3
cdr3_nt: TGTGCCAGCAGTCTGACAGGGAACCCAGATACGCAGTATTTT
cdr3_aa: CASSLTGNPDTQYF

d_call: TRBD2
clone_size: many
v_call: TRBV12-3/TRBV12-4
j_call: TRBJ2-3
cdr3_nt: TGTGCCAGCAGTTTGACAGCGGGGGGCCCCACAGATACGCAGTATTTT
cdr3_aa: CASSLTAGGPTDTQYF

d_call: NA
clone_size: NA
v_call: TRBV7-8
j_call: TRBJ2-5
cdr3_nt: TGTGCCAGCAACGATCGGGGGGAGACCCAGTACTTC
cdr3_aa: CASNDRGETQYF

d_call: NA
clone_size: many
v_call: TRBV20-1
j_call: TRBJ2-2
cdr3_nt: TGCAGTGCTAGAGATTCTGGAGGCACCGGGGAGCTGTTTTTT
cdr3_aa: CSARDSGGTGELFF

d_call: NA
clone_size: many
v_call: TRBV9
j_call: TRBJ1-1
cdr3_nt: TGTGCCAGCAGTACAGACGCGACAGGCGCCGACACTGAAGCTTTCTTT
cdr3_aa: CASSTDATGADTEAFF

d_call: TRBD1
clone_size: many
v_call: TRBV7-9
j_call: TRBJ2-7
cdr3_nt: TGTGCCAGCAGCTACGGACAGGCTGCCTACGAGCAGTACTTC
cdr3_aa: CASSYGQAAYEQYF

d_call: NA
clone_size: many
v_call: TRBV6-4
j_call: TRBJ2-3
cdr3_nt: TGTGCCAGCAGTGATGCTAGCAGGGGTACGCAGTATTTT
cdr3_aa: CASSDASRGTQYF

d_call: NA
clone_size: many
v_call: TRBV10-2
j_call: TRBJ2-3
cdr3_nt: TGCGCCAGCAGGGGGCCAAACACAGATACGCAGTATTTT
cdr3_aa: CASRGPNTDTQYF

d_call: TRBD1
clone_size: many
v_call: TRBV29-1
j_call: TRBJ2-2
cdr3_nt: TGCAGCGTTGAGAGGACAGGGGGGGGTACCGGGGAGCTGTTTTTT
cdr3_aa: CSVERTGGGTGELFF

d_call: NA
clone_size: many
v_call: TRBV7-9
j_call: TRBJ1-1
cdr3_nt: TGTGCCAGCAGCCCCGGGGCCGGGGACGCTTTCTTT
cdr3_aa: CASSPGAGDAFF

d_call: TRBD2
clone_size: few
v_call: TRBV27
j_call: TRBJ2-7
cdr3_nt: TGTGCCAGCAGAGAGATAGCGGGAGTGGCTTACGAGCAGTACTTC
cdr3_aa: CASREIAGVAYEQYF

d_call: TRBD1
clone_size: NA
v_call: TRBV30
j_call: TRBJ1-5
cdr3_nt: TGTGCCTGGAGTATGGGACAGGGGAACAATCAGCCCCAGCATTTT
cdr3_aa: CAWSMGQGNNQPQHF

d_call: NA
clone_size: NA
v_call: TRBV19
j_call: TRBJ1-5
cdr3_nt: TGTGCCGGCAGCCCAGGGCCAAATCAGCCCCAGCATTTT
cdr3_aa: CAGSPGPNQPQHF

d_call: NA
clone_size: many
v_call: TRBV29-1
j_call: TRBJ2-2
cdr3_nt: TGCAGCGCCAGCGACAGAGTGTCAACCGGGGAGCTGTTTTTT
cdr3_aa: CSASDRVSTGELFF

d_call: NA
clone_size: many
v_call: TRBV27
j_call: TRBJ2-2
cdr3_nt: TGTGCCAGCAGTTTTTCAGGGTCCGGGGAGCTGTTTTTT
cdr3_aa: CASSFSGSGELFF

d_call: TRBD2
clone_size: many
v_call: TRBV25-1
j_call: TRBJ2-5
cdr3_nt: TGTGCCAGCGGAGCGGGAGGGCGAGAGACCCAGTACTTC
cdr3_aa: CASGAGGRETQYF